This entry describes one TCR beta chain. Its antigen is unidentified. The data belong to a study of blood T cells in healthy people across ages. A second roughly 6 to 12 cycle PCR used barcoded and J-beta primers. One entry per CDR3 protein, called by TCRdb with MiXCR from the 5' RACE reads. Of around 800,000 distinct CDR3 sequences listed, about 55% were seen once; the top ten hold under 50%. Whole-study results and caveats: Samples with more naive T cells showed higher observed beta diversity. More naive CD4+ cells and higher diversity were found in long-lived than in aged donors.

Germline CDR1 LGHDT, CDR2 YNNKEL (reference sequence). Trimming removed 0 bases at V and 5 bases at J, with 10 bases between. This CDR3 has 14 amino acids. This TCR derives from a man older than 75 in good health. Sequencing used blood. The rearrangement links TRBV3-1 to TRBJ2-5, with no clear D. CDR3 in DNA: TGTGCCAGCAGCCAAGATCTGCAACTTGAGACCCAGTACTTC. Translating it yields CASSQDLQLETQYF.